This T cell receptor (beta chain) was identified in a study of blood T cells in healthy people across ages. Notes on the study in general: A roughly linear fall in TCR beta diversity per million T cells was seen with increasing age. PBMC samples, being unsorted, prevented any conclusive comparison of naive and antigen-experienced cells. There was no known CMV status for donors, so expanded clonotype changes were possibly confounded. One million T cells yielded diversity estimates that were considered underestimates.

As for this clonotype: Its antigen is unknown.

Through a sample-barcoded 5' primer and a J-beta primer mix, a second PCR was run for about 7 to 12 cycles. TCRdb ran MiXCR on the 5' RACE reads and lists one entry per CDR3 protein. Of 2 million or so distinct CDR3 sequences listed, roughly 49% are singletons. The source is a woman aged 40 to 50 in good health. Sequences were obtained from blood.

The CDR3 loop is CASSRNLKRATSYNEQFF. CDR3 in DNA: TGTGCCAGCAGCCGGAACCTCAAGCGGGCCACCTCCTACAATGAGCAGTTCTTC. The J gene is TRBJ2-1, the V gene TRBV7-9; a weak D match, TRBD2 (6 bases). The V and J ends lost 5 bases and 0 bases respectively, with 20 bases between them. This CDR3 has 18 amino acids. CDR1 and CDR2 (germline): SEHNR, FQNEAQ (reference sequence).